Following are 21 T cell receptor beta chains from one sample sequenced in a study of blood T cell repertoires in COVID-19. The data were produced by immunoSEQ multiplex PCR, yet TCRdb's version contains in-frame clones alone and is incomplete. The sample carries a few hundred thousand clones, around 90% recorded once. Sequencing was done on a sample of peripheral blood. The receptor source for this set is a man aged 55 to 70 with acute or convalescent COVID-19.

The chain recombines TRBV4-3 with TRBJ2-2, with D unresolved. V shed 1 base and J shed 0 bases, with 3 bases lying between them. The CDR3 covers 14 residues. Germline CDR1 LGHNA, CDR2 YSLEER. The CDR3 DNA follows: TGCGCCAGCAGCCAAGTAGCGAACACCGGGGAGCTGTTTTTT. This translates into CASSQVANTGELFF.

In its sample, this clone was seen once. The chain links TRBV10-2 to TRBJ2-7, with 8 nucleotides matching TRBD2. Trimming at V came to 6 bases and at J to 2 bases, leaving 6 bases not matched to a gene. The CDR3 extends over 14 amino acids. CDR1 is WSHSY and CDR2 is SAAADI in the germline V gene. The CDR3 sequence is CASSGGAPPYEQYF. The CDR3 DNA sequence: TGCGCCAGCAGCGGGGGGGCCCCGCCCTACGAGCAGTACTTC.

J is TRBJ2-4 and V is TRBV18; the match to TRBD1 covers 9 bases. The junction had 10 bases not matched to a gene; V was cut back by 2 bases and J by 2 bases. The CDR3 covers 18 residues. Germline V gene sequence: CDR1 KGHSH, CDR2 LQKENI. The CDR3 bases are TGTGCCAGCTCACCATTAAGCGGGACAGGGAAGTCCAAAAACATTCAGTACTTC. This encodes CASSPLSGTGKSKNIQYF. The whole variable domain, remainder taken from reference TRBV18 and TRBJ2-4, is NAGVMQNPRHLVRRRGQEARLRCSPMKGHSHVYWYRQLPEEGLKFMVYLQKENIIDESGMPKERFSAEFPKEGPSILRIQQVVRGDSAAYFCASSPLSGTGKSKNIQYFGAGTRLSVL.

This chain's CDR3 is CASSATHSLSPLHF. DNA of the CDR3: TGTGCCAGCAGCGCGACTCACTCCCTATCACCCCTCCACTTT. The V gene is TRBV9, the J gene TRBJ1-6; D gene uncertain. V dropped 3 bases and J dropped 10 bases, with 14 bases sitting between them. Germline CDR1 SGDLS, CDR2 YYNGEE. The CDR3 spans 14 residues. The complete variable domain, with remaining parts taken from reference TRBV9 and TRBJ1-6, reads DSGVTQTPKHLITATGQRVTLRCSPRSGDLSVYWYQQSLDQGLQFLIQYYNGEERAKGNILERFSAQQFPDLHSELNLSSLELGDSALYFCASSATHSLSPLHFGNGTRLTVT.

The chain is built from TRBV30 and TRBJ2-1; 10 bases align to TRBD2. In germline, CDR1 is GTSNPN, CDR2 SVGIG (reference sequence). The CDR3 loop spans 15 amino acids. Germline trimming cut 0 bases from V and 5 bases from J; bases unmatched to any gene: 4. CDR3 sequence reads: CAWSVRAGGHNEQFF. Written as DNA, the CDR3 is TGTGCCTGGAGTGTACGAGCGGGGGGGCACAATGAGCAGTTCTTC.

This sequence joins TRBV29-1 and TRBJ1-2; TRBD1 aligns across 8 bases. V lost 0 bases and J lost 5; bases outside the gene matches: 5. Germline-derived CDR1 and CDR2 are SQVTM and ANQGSEA. The CDR3 has 14 amino acids. This CDR3 is CSVEDRQGAYGYTF. CDR3 nucleotide sequence: TGCAGCGTTGAAGATCGGCAGGGGGCTTATGGCTACACCTTC.

This chain joins TRBV5-4 and TRBJ1-1; D not certain. Germline values: CDR1 SGHNT, CDR2 YYREEE (reference sequence). The length of the CDR3 is 14 residues. The V gene lost 3 bases and the J gene lost 5 bases, with 14 bases spanning the gap. The CDR3 region has the DNA TGTGCCAGCAGCTCTTGGGGAGGTAGGACTGAAGCTTTCTTT. This gives the protein CASSSWGGRTEAFF. The full variable domain, its missing parts supplied by reference TRBV5-4 and TRBJ1-1, is ETGVTQSPTHLIKTRGQQVTLRCSSQSGHNTVSWYQQALGQGPQFIFQYYREEENGRGNFPPRFSGLQFPNYSSELNVNALELDDSALYLCASSSWGGRTEAFFGQGTRLTVV.

V and J are TRBV5-8 and TRBJ2-7; a weak D match, TRBD1 (6 bases). This CDR3 is built from 15 residues. CDR1 and CDR2 from the germline V gene are SGHTS and YDEGEE. The V and J ends lost 4 bases and 2 bases respectively, with 16 bases between them. For the CDR3, the DNA is TGTGCCAGCAGCCTTGGTTGGGACATCCCCTACGAGCAGTACTTC. It codes for CASSLGWDIPYEQYF.

This chain links TRBV15 with TRBJ1-5; 10 bases map to TRBD1. This CDR3 spans 15 amino acids. V trimming: 9 bases; J trimming: 0 bases; junction bases outside the gene matches: 5. The V gene's germline CDR1 is LNHNV and CDR2 YYDKDF (reference sequence). This CDR3 is CATAWDRGSNQPQHF. The CDR3 nucleotides are TGTGCCACAGCTTGGGACAGGGGTAGCAATCAGCCCCAGCATTTT.

This clone occurred once. The chain recombines TRBV19 with TRBJ1-2; D remains ambiguous. CDR3 length: 16 residues. CDR1 and CDR2 from the germline V gene are LNHDA and SQIVND (reference sequence). Between the trimmed V and J ends, which lost 5 bases and 7 bases, there was a span of 23 bases. CDR3 DNA sequence: TGTGCCAGTAGTCCTCCAGCCTCAACGGGAGGTGGTGGCTACACCTTC. Residues: CASSPPASTGGGGYTF.

The chain uses TRBV12-5 and TRBJ2-7; 8 nucleotides agree with TRBD1. This CDR3 has 13 amino acids. V shed 0 bases, J shed 12 bases, and the junction held 7 bases outside the gene matches. In germline, CDR1 is LGHNT, CDR2 FRNRAP. The CDR3 DNA follows: TGTGCTAGTGGTTTGGTACAGGGGGTGGGTCGGTACTTC. Protein: CASGLVQGVGRYF.

This chain connects TRBV12-5 to TRBJ2-1; TRBD2 matches 8 bases. After removal of 1 base from V and 6 bases from J, the junction contained 17 bases not matched to a gene. Germline CDR1 and CDR2: LGHNT and FRNRAP. This CDR3 contains 19 residues. The CDR3 protein is CASGLGLSGEQRSLNEQFF. In nucleotides, the CDR3 is TGTGCTAGTGGTTTGGGGCTTAGCGGGGAACAACGCAGCCTCAATGAGCAGTTCTTC.

The V and J genes are TRBV7-8 and TRBJ2-1; D possibly corresponds to TRBD2 (5 bases). V was clipped by 5 bases and J by 0 bases, with 14 bases between them. The CDR3 length is 16 residues. Germline values: CDR1 SGHVS, CDR2 FQNEAQ. CDR3 DNA: TGTGCCAGCAGCGGGAGACTTCTGAGCTCCTACAATGAGCAGTTCTTC. It specifies CASSGRLLSSYNEQFF.

This chain links TRBV6-4 with TRBJ1-4; D unclear. The V and J ends lost 0 bases and 3 bases respectively, with 8 bases between them. This CDR3 spans 15 amino acids. Germline V gene lookup returns CDR1 MRHNA and CDR2 SNTAGT. The CDR3 nucleotides read TGTGCCAGCAGTGACTCGGGCAGGCCTAATGAAAAACTGTTTTTT. Its protein is CASSDSGRPNEKLFF.

The genes are TRBV6-5 and TRBJ2-5; TRBD2 is a possible D gene (5 bases). With 2 bases removed from V and 5 bases from J, the gap between germline ends came to 12 bases. Germline V lookup: CDR1 MNHEY, CDR2 SVGAGI. The CDR3 is 14 residues long. This CDR3 is CASSYGAGRETQYF. CDR3 nucleotides: TGTGCCAGCAGTTACGGCGCGGGTCGGGAGACCCAGTACTTC.

Details on this clone: Other DNA sequences in this sample translate to the same CDR3. The chain recombines TRBV5-1 with TRBJ2-1, with 12 bases that match TRBD2. Germline V gives CDR1 SGHRS, CDR2 YFSETQ. The CDR3 has 16 residues. The V gene end was trimmed by 4 bases and the J gene end by 7 bases; junction bases not matched to a gene: 9. CDR3 in amino acids: CASSLTSGGPGNEQFF. The CDR3 DNA reads TGCGCCAGCAGCCTCACTAGCGGGGGGCCAGGGAATGAGCAGTTCTTC.

The V gene is TRBV4-1, the J gene TRBJ2-3, with a possible D match to TRBD1 (6 bases). Germline assignment: CDR1 MGHRA and CDR2 YSYEKL. The CDR3 runs to 13 residues. V was trimmed by 5 bases and J by 5 bases, leaving 11 bases between them. Here the CDR3 reads CASSGPRGDTQYF. The CDR3 DNA sequence: TGCGCCAGCAGCGGACCCAGGGGAGATACGCAGTATTTT.

This clone has more than one count but fewer than ten. V and J are TRBV5-1 and TRBJ1-1; D gene ambiguous. The V end lost 2 bases, the J end lost 1 base, and 9 bases lay between the germline ends. Germline-derived CDR1 and CDR2 are SGHRS and YFSETQ. This CDR3 has 14 amino acids. CDR3 residues: CASSFRTGNTEAFF. The DNA for the CDR3 is TGCGCCAGCAGCTTCAGGACTGGGAACACTGAAGCTTTCTTT.

J is TRBJ1-1 and V is TRBV6-1; a possible D gene is TRBD1 (5 bases). Per the germline V gene, CDR1 is MNHNS and CDR2 is SASEGT. V shed 1 base and J shed 5 bases, with 11 bases lying between them. This CDR3 has 14 amino acids. The CDR3 DNA is TGTGCCAGCAGTGAAGGTGGGGGGAGGACTGAAGCTTTCTTT. Amino acid sequence: CASSEGGGRTEAFF.

This chain uses TRBV6-5 with TRBJ1-1, with D tentatively TRBD1 (6 bases). V lost 10 bases and J 0 bases, leaving 9 bases between the germline ends. There are 12 residues in the CDR3. Per the germline V gene, CDR1 is MNHEY and CDR2 is SVGAGI. In DNA form, the CDR3 reads TGTGCCACCAGGACAGTGAACACTGAAGCTTTCTTT. This translates into CATRTVNTEAFF.

The V gene is TRBV3-1 (or the pseudogene TRBV3-2), the J gene TRBJ2-4, with 11 bases identical to TRBD1. The CDR3 is 20 amino acids. V was pared by 4 bases and J by 0 bases, with 14 bases of the junction left unmatched. From germline, CDR1 is LGHDT and CDR2 YNNKEL (reference sequence). The CDR3: CASSPRIGQGASVAKNIQYF. CDR3 sequence (DNA): TGTGCCAGCAGCCCCCGAATAGGACAGGGGGCTTCGGTAGCCAAAAACATTCAGTACTTC.